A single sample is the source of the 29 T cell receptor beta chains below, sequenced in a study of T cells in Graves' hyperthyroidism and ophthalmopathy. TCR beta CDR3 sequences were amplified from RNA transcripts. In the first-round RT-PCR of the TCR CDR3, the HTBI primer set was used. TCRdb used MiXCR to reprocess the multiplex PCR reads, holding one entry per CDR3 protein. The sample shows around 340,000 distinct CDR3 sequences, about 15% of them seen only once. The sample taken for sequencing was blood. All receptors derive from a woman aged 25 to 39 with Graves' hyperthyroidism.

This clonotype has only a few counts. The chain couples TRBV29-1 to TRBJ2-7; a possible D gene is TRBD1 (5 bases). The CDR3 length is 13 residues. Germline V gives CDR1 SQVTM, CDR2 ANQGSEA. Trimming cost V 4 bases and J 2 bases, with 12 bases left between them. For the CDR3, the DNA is TGCAGCGTTGTCCTGCCAGGGACCTACGAGCAGTACTTC. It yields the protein CSVVLPGTYEQYF.

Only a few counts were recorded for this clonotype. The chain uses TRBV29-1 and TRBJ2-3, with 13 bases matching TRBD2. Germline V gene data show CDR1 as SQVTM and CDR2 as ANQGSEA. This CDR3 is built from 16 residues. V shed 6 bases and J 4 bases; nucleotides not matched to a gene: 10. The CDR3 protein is CSVVEATSGRADTQYF. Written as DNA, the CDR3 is TGCAGCGTCGTCGAGGCTACTAGCGGGAGGGCAGATACGCAGTATTTT.

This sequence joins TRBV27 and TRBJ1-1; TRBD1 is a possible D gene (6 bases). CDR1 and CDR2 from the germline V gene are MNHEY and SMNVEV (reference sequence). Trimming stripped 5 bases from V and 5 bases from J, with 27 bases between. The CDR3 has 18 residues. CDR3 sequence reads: CASSREKVRITGRTEAFF. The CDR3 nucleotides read TGTGCCAGCAGTCGGGAGAAGGTTAGAATTACAGGGAGAACTGAAGCTTTCTTT.

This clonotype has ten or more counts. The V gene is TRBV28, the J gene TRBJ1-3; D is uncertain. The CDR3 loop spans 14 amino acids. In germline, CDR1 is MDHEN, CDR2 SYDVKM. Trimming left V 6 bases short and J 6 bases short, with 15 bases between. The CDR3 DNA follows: TGTGCCAGCAGATTAGAAGTAGCCCAAAACACCATATATTTT. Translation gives CASRLEVAQNTIYF.

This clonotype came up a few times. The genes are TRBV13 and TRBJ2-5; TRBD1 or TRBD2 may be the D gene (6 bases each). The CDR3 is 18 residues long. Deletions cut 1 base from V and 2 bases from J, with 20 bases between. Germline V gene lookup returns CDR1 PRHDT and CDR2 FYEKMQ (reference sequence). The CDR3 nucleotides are TGTGCCAGCAGCTTAGAGGGACTTGCGGAGGGGGGTCAAGAGACCCAGTACTTC. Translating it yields CASSLEGLAEGGQETQYF.

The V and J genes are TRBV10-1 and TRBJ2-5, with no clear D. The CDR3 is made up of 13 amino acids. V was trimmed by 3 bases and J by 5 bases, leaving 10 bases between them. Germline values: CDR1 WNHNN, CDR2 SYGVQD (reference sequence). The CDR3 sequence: CASSEAAGETQYF. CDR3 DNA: TGCGCCAGCAGTGAAGCCGCCGGGGAGACCCAGTACTTC.

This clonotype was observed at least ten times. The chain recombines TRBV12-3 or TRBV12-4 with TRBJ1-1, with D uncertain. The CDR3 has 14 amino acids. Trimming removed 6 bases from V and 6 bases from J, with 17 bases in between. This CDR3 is CASSPQRVGAEAFF. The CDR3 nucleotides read TGTGCCAGCAGCCCCCAGAGGGTGGGCGCTGAAGCTTTCTTT.

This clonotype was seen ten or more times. The CDR3 here is CASSPTSGNTDTQYF. For the CDR3, the DNA is TGTGCCAGCAGTCCAACTAGCGGGAACACAGATACGCAGTATTTT. The chain joins TRBV28 to TRBJ2-3, with TRBD2 identical over 10 bases. The germline V gene encodes CDR1 MDHEN and CDR2 SYDVKM. V was pared by 5 bases and J by 2 bases, with 4 bases of the junction left unmatched. The CDR3 consists of 15 residues.

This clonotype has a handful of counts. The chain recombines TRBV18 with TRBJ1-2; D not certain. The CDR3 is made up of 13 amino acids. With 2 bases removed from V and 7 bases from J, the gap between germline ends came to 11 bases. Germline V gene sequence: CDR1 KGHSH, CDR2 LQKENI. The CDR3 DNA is TGTGCCAGCTCACCAAGAGCCGAAGGTGGCTACACCTTC. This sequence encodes CASSPRAEGGYTF.

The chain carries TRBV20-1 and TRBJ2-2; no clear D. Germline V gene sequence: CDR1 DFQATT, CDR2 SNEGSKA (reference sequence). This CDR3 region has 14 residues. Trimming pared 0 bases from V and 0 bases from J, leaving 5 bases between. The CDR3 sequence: CSARDSANTGELFF. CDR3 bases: TGCAGTGCTAGAGACTCGGCGAACACCGGGGAGCTGTTTTTT.

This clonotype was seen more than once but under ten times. CDR3 residues: CATSKGAAINSPLHF. DNA for the CDR3: TGTGCCACCTCTAAGGGGGCTGCGATTAATTCACCCCTCCACTTT. This rearrangement joins TRBV15 to TRBJ1-6; TRBD1 matches 7 bases. The CDR3 runs to 15 residues. Trimming took 8 bases from V and 6 from J; bases not matched to a gene: 10. In germline, CDR1 is LNHNV, CDR2 YYDKDF (reference sequence). Full variable domain (outside the CDR3, taken from reference TRBV15 and TRBJ1-6): DAMVIQNPRYQVTQFGKPVTLSCSQTLNHNVMYWYQQKSSQAPKLLFHYYDKDFNNEADTPDNFQSRRPNTSFCFLDIRSPGLGDTAMYLCATSKGAAINSPLHFGNGTRLTVT.

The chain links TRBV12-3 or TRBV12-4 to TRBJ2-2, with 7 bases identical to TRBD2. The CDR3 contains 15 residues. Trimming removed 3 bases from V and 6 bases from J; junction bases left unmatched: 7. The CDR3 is CASSFPGGKAGELFF. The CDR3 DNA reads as TGTGCCAGCAGTTTCCCGGGAGGAAAGGCCGGGGAGCTGTTTTTT.

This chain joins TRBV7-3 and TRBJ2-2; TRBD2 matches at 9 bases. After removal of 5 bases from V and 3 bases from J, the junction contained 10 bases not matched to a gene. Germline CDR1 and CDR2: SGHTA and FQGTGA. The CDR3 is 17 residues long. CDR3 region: CASSKTTLAGDTGELFF. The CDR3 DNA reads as TGTGCCAGCAGCAAGACTACATTAGCGGGAGACACCGGGGAGCTGTTTTTT.

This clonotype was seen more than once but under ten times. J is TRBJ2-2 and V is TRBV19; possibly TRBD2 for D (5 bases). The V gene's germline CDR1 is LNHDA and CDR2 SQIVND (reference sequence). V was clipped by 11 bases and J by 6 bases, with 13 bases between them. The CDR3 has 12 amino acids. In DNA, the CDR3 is TGTGCCTCCACGGCGGGCCCCGGGGAGCTGTTTTTT. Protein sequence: CASTAGPGELFF.

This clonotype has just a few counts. CDR3 protein: CSVEDKGGSYNEQFF. CDR3 nucleotide sequence: TGCAGCGTTGAAGATAAAGGGGGCTCCTACAATGAGCAGTTCTTC. The genes are TRBV29-1 and TRBJ2-1, with D tentatively TRBD1 (6 bases). Looked up from germline, CDR1 is SQVTM and CDR2 is ANQGSEA. The CDR3 extends over 15 amino acids. Trimming stripped 0 bases from V and 0 bases from J, with 9 bases between.

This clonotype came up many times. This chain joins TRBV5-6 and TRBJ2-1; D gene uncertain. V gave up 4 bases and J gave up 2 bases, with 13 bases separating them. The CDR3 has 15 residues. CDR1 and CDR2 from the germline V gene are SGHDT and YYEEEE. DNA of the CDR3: TGTGCCAGCAGCCCAACTATGGTCACCTACAATGAGCAGTTCTTC. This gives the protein CASSPTMVTYNEQFF.

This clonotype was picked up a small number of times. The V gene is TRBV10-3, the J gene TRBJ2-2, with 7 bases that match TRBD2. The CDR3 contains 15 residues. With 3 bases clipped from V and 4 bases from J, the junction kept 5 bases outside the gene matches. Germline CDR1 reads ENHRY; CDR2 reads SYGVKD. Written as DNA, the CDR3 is TGTGCCATCAGTGAAATGGCTAGCGGCACCGGGGAGCTGTTTTTT. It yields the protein CAISEMASGTGELFF.

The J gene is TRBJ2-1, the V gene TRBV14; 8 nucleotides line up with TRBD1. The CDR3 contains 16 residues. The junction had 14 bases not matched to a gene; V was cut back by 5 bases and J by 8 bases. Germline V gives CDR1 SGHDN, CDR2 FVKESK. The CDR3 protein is CASSGLEAGGFDEQFF. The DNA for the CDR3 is TGTGCCAGCAGCGGCTTGGAGGCAGGGGGCTTCGATGAGCAGTTCTTC.

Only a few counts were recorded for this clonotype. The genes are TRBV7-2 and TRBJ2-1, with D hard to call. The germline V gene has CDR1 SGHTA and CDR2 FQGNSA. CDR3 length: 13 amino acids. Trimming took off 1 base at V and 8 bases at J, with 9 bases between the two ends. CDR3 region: CASSLGYGDEQFF. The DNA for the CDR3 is TGTGCCAGCAGCTTAGGCTATGGGGATGAGCAGTTCTTC.

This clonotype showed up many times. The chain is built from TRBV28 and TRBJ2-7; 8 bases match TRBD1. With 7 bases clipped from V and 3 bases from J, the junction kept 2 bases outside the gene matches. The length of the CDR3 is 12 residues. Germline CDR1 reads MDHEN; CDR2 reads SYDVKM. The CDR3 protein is CASTDRGYEQYF. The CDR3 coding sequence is TGTGCCAGCACTGACAGGGGCTACGAGCAGTACTTC. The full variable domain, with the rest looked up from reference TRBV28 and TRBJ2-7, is DVKVTQSSRYLVKRTGEKVFLECVQDMDHENMFWYRQDPGLGLRLIYFSYDVKMKEKGDIPEGYSVSREKKERFSLILESASTNQTSMYLCASTDRGYEQYFGPGTRLTVT.

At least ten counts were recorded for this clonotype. The CDR3 protein is CSARTGLSSNQPQHF. In DNA form, the CDR3 reads TGCAGTGCTAGAACAGGACTCTCTAGCAATCAGCCCCAGCATTTT. The chain links TRBV20-1 to TRBJ1-5, with D tentatively TRBD1 (5 bases). The CDR3 totals 15 residues. Trimming shortened V by 2 bases and J by 0 bases, and 11 bases separated the two germline ends. The germline CDR1 and CDR2 sequences are DFQATT and SNEGSKA (reference sequence).

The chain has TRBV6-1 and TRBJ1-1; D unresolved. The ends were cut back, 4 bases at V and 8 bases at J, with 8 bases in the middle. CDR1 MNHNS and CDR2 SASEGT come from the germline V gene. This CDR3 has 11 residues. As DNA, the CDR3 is TGTGCCAGCAGTGGGGGTGAGGAAGCTTTCTTT. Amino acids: CASSGGEEAFF.

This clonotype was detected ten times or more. The CDR3 DNA is TGTGCCAGCAGTTGGAGTACTGAAGCTTTCTTT. Translated: CASSWSTEAFF. This chain uses TRBV28 with TRBJ1-1; D is undetermined. The CDR3 covers 11 residues. Per the germline V gene, CDR1 is MDHEN and CDR2 is SYDVKM. Trimming left V 4 bases short and J 5 bases short, with 5 bases between.

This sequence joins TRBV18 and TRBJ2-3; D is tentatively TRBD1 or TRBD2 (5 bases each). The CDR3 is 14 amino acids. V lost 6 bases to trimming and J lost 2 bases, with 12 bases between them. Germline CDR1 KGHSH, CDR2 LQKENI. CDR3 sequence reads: CASSTRDLTDTQYF. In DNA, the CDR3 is TGTGCCAGCTCCACCCGGGACCTCACAGATACGCAGTATTTT.

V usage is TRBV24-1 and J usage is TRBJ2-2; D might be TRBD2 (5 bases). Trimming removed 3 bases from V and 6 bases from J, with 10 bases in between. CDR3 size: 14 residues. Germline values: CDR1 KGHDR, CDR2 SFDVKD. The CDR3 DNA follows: TGTGCCACCAGTGATGGAACTAGGGCCGGGGAGCTGTTTTTT. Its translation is CATSDGTRAGELFF.

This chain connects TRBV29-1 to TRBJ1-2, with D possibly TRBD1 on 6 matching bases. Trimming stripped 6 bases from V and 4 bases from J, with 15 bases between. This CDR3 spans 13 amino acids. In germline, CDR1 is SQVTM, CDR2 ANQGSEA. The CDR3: CSVATQGGYGYTF. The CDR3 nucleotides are TGCAGCGTGGCTACACAGGGAGGCTATGGCTACACCTTC.

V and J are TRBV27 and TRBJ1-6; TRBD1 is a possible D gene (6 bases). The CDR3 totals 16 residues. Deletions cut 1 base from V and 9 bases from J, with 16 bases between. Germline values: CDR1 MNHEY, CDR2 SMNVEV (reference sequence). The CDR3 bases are TGTGCCAGCAGTTTATACACAGGGATGCGGGGTTCACCCCTCCACTTT. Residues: CASSLYTGMRGSPLHF.

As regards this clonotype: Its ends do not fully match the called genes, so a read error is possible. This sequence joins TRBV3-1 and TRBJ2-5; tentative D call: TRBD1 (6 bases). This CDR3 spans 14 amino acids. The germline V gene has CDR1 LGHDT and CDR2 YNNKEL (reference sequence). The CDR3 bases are TGTGCCAGCAGCCAAGATTCAGGGACAACGGGTCGGCACTTC. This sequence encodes CASSQDSGTTGRHF.

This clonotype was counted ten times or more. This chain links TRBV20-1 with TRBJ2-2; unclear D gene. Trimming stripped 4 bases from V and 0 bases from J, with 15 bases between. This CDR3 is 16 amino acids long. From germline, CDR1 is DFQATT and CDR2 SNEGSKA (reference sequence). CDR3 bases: TGCAGTGCTATAAAAGTAGTCAGAGCGAACACCGGGGAGCTGTTTTTT. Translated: CSAIKVVRANTGELFF.